A selection of T cell receptor beta chains follows, all from one sample in a study of blood T cells in healthy people across ages. One entry per CDR3 protein, called by TCRdb with MiXCR from the 5' RACE reads. The table lists around 1.5 million distinct CDR3 sequences, 59% of them singletons, with roughly 6.3% in the top ten. The specimen sequenced was blood. The source is a man aged 18-30 years in good health. Each CDR3 is given with its conserved first and last residue. The D gene is left open where the match is weak. Not all rows give a size; the values are once, few, many and, for expanded clones, a class.

TRBD1	TRBJ2-1	NA	TRBV6-1	CASSGIWDSFYNEQFF	TGTGCCAGCAGTGGGATATGGGACAGTTTCTACAATGAGCAGTTCTTC
TRBD2	TRBJ2-1	few	TRBV7-2	CASSLTGGLNNEQFF	TGTGCCAGCAGCCTAACGGGGGGGCTAAACAATGAGCAGTTCTTC
NA	TRBJ1-3	NA	TRBV5-5	CASRENRAGNTIYF	TGTGCCAGCAGAGAGAACAGGGCCGGAAACACCATATATTTT
NA	TRBJ2-4	few	TRBV27	CASSLSDRGGEQYF	TGTGCCAGCAGTTTATCGGATCGCGGCGGGGAGCAGTACTTC
TRBD2	TRBJ2-1	NA	TRBV7-2	CASSSYSGRGSNEQFF	TGTGCCAGCAGCTCTTATAGCGGGAGAGGGTCCAATGAGCAGTTCTTC
NA	TRBJ1-5	NA	TRBV4-1	CASSQADRRDDGFPQHF	TGCGCCAGCAGCCAGGCCGACAGAAGAGATGATGGATTCCCCCAGCATTTT
NA	TRBJ2-1	NA	TRBV28	CATRLYNEQFF	TGTGCCACCAGACTATACAATGAGCAGTTCTTC
NA	TRBJ1-1	NA	TRBV7-9	CASSPQQTPNTEAFF	TGTGCCAGCAGCCCCCAACAGACCCCGAACACTGAAGCTTTCTTT
NA	TRBJ1-1	NA	TRBV4-3	CASSQGVGLNTEAFF	TGCGCCAGCAGCCAAGGAGTGGGGCTGAACACTGAAGCTTTCTTT
TRBD1	TRBJ1-4	NA	TRBV6-6	CASSKGQPNEKLFF	TGTGCCAGCAGCAAGGGACAGCCTAATGAAAAACTGTTTTTT
NA	TRBJ1-1	once	TRBV7-9	CASTPVMDETEAFF	TGTGCCAGCACCCCCGTCATGGACGAAACTGAAGCTTTCTTT
TRBD1	TRBJ1-6	NA	TRBV4-3	CAGSPTGGSPLHF	TGCGCCGGCAGCCCGACAGGGGGCTCACCCCTCCACTTT
NA	TRBJ1-1	NA	TRBV4-2	CASSQEGRVGGAFF	TGTGCCAGCAGCCAAGAAGGCAGGGTAGGAGGAGCTTTCTTT
TRBD2	TRBJ2-1	NA	TRBV15	CATGRETSGSPYNEQFF	TGTGCCACCGGCAGAGAGACTAGCGGTTCCCCCTACAATGAGCAGTTCTTC
NA	TRBJ2-5	NA	TRBV6-5	CASSYSYATDYIQETQYF	TGTGCCAGCAGTTACTCGTACGCGACAGACTATATACAAGAGACCCAGTACTTC
TRBD2	TRBJ2-1	NA	TRBV5-1	CASSFQRGLGNEQFF	TGCGCCAGCAGCTTCCAGCGGGGGCTCGGCAATGAGCAGTTCTTC
TRBD1	TRBJ2-1	NA	TRBV12-3/TRBV12-4	CASSLLGQGVNGQFF	TGTGCCAGCAGTTTACTCGGACAGGGCGTTAATGGGCAGTTCTTC
NA	TRBJ1-5	once	TRBV7-6	CASSLGVATANQPQHF	TGTGCCAGCAGCTTAGGGGTCGCGACAGCAAATCAGCCCCAGCATTTT
TRBD1	TRBJ2-7	NA	TRBV15	CATSRGDRGVYEQYF	TGTGCCACCAGCAGGGGGGACAGGGGAGTCTACGAGCAGTACTTC
NA	TRBJ1-5	few	TRBV12-3/TRBV12-4	CASSQTGPNQPQHF	TGTGCCAGCAGCCAGACAGGACCCAATCAGCCCCAGCATTTT
NA	TRBJ1-2	NA	TRBV30	CAWSKGGDKYGYTF	TGTGCCTGGAGTAAGGGGGGAGACAAGTATGGCTACACCTTC
NA	TRBJ2-5	NA	TRBV20-1	CSASEASGGGETQYF	TGCAGTGCTAGTGAGGCGTCCGGGGGAGGAGAGACCCAGTACTTC
TRBD1	TRBJ1-4	NA	TRBV7-9	CASSGTGEKLFF	TGTGCCAGCAGCGGGACAGGCGAAAAACTGTTTTTT
TRBD2	TRBJ2-5	once	TRBV12-3/TRBV12-4	CASSSWGLARETQYF	TGTGCCAGCAGCTCCTGGGGACTAGCTCGGGAGACCCAGTACTTC
NA	TRBJ2-1	NA	TRBV6-1	CASSEAQGSAYNEQFF	TGTGCCAGCAGTGAAGCTCAGGGATCCGCTTACAATGAGCAGTTCTTC
TRBD1	TRBJ2-7	NA	TRBV25-1	CASSEVGTGVDEQYF	TGTGCCAGCAGTGAAGTTGGGACAGGGGTCGACGAGCAGTACTTC
NA	TRBJ2-3	NA	TRBV9	CASSGGTGTDTQYF	TGTGCCAGCAGCGGCGGGACTGGCACAGATACGCAGTATTTT
NA	TRBJ1-1	NA	TRBV27	CASSIGGGGTEAFF	TGTGCCAGCAGCATTGGGGGGGGTGGGACTGAAGCTTTCTTT
NA	TRBJ2-3	NA	TRBV7-6	CASSRTQRGTDTQYF	TGTGCCAGCAGCAGGACTCAGCGGGGCACAGATACGCAGTATTTT
TRBD1	TRBJ1-4	few	TRBV9	CASSVGRTGNEKLFF	TGTGCCAGCAGCGTAGGGAGGACAGGGAATGAAAAACTGTTTTTT
TRBD1	TRBJ1-2	once	TRBV6-6	CASRTQGQGYGYTF	TGTGCCAGCAGAACACAGGGACAGGGCTATGGCTACACCTTC
TRBD1	TRBJ2-7	NA	TRBV2	CAIDRGLDEQYF	TGTGCCATCGACAGGGGGCTGGACGAGCAGTACTTC
TRBD2	TRBJ2-5	NA	TRBV7-2	CASSPWGGETQYF	TGTGCCAGCAGCCCCTGGGGGGGAGAGACCCAGTACTTC
TRBD1	TRBJ1-1	NA	TRBV29-1	CSVADRAINTEAFF	TGCAGCGTTGCGGACAGGGCAATTAACACTGAAGCTTTCTTT
TRBD1	TRBJ2-7	few	TRBV4-1	CASSQERQGYEQYF	TGCGCCAGCAGCCAAGAACGACAGGGCTACGAGCAGTACTTC
TRBD2	TRBJ2-1	NA	TRBV7-9	CASSPPIFASGSKNEQFF	TGTGCCAGCAGCCCCCCAATATTCGCTAGCGGGAGTAAAAATGAGCAGTTCTTC
NA	TRBJ2-2	NA	TRBV29-1	CSVERGTAGELFF	TGCAGCGTTGAGCGGGGAACAGCCGGGGAGCTGTTTTTT
TRBD1	TRBJ2-1	once	TRBV6-2/TRBV6-3	CASMTVRDRDYNEQFF	TGTGCCAGCATGACCGTCCGGGACAGGGACTACAATGAGCAGTTCTTC
NA	TRBJ1-2	NA	TRBV12-3/TRBV12-4	CASSLEFQGHSGYTF	TGTGCCAGCAGTTTAGAGTTTCAGGGGCATAGTGGCTACACCTTC
NA	TRBJ2-4	NA	TRBV7-9	CASSLDQVRGNIQYF	TGTGCCAGCAGCTTAGATCAAGTCAGGGGAAACATTCAGTACTTC
TRBD1	TRBJ1-6	NA	TRBV4-2	CASSQEATGGVWSPLHF	TGTGCCAGCAGCCAAGAGGCGACAGGGGGTGTATGGTCACCCCTCCACTTT
NA	TRBJ1-4	NA	TRBV20-1	CSANDEKLFF	TGCAGTGCCAACGATGAAAAACTGTTTTTT
NA	TRBJ2-6	few	TRBV29-1	CSVESPTGANVLTF	TGCAGCGTTGAAAGCCCAACCGGGGCCAACGTCCTGACTTTC
TRBD2	TRBJ2-7	NA	TRBV6-5	CASSYSTSGSLEQYF	TGTGCCAGCAGTTACTCGACTAGCGGGAGCCTCGAGCAGTACTTC
NA	TRBJ1-6	few	TRBV4-2	CASSQDEGSYNSPLHF	TGTGCCAGCAGCCAAGATGAGGGCTCCTATAATTCACCCCTCCACTTT
TRBD2	TRBJ2-1	NA	TRBV27	CASSVTSGDEQFF	TGTGCCAGCAGTGTTACTAGCGGGGATGAGCAGTTCTTC
TRBD1	TRBJ1-2	few	TRBV4-2	CASSQGSGGRGYTF	TGTGCCAGCAGCCAAGGCTCAGGGGGTCGCGGCTACACCTTC
NA	TRBJ2-1	once	TRBV7-2	CASSTDSDEQFF	TGTGCCAGCAGCACGGACAGCGATGAGCAGTTCTTC
NA	TRBJ2-7	few	TRBV6-5	CASSYGDSLRYEQYF	TGTGCCAGCAGTTACGGGGACTCCCTCCGCTACGAGCAGTACTTC
TRBD1	TRBJ2-1	NA	TRBV20-1	CSATGTGPYNEQFF	TGCAGTGCAACCGGGACAGGTCCCTACAATGAGCAGTTCTTC